These 28 T cell receptor beta chains originate from one sample sequenced in a study of identical twins. TCRdb re-called the 5' RACE reads through MiXCR, storing one row per CDR3 protein. This table has roughly 720,000 distinct CDR3 sequences, about 20% appearing once. The same sample was also studied in work on T cells expressing NK-cell markers.

Material for sequencing was PBMCs. All receptors derive from a woman between 18 and 29 years old in good health.

The chain couples TRBV20-1 to TRBJ1-3; weak D call: TRBD1 (6 bases). Germline V gives CDR1 DFQATT, CDR2 SNEGSKA (reference sequence). V lost 5 bases and J 4 bases, leaving 9 bases between the germline ends. This CDR3 contains 12 residues. CDR3 DNA sequence: TGCAGTGCTTCCGGGACAGGAAACACCATATATTTT. It codes for CSASGTGNTIYF.

This CDR3 reads CSARGGTEISTGELFF. CDR3 nucleotide sequence: TGCAGTGCTAGAGGCGGGACAGAAATTAGCACCGGGGAGCTGTTTTTT. The rearrangement links TRBV20-1 to TRBJ2-2, with D possibly TRBD1 on 7 matching bases. The CDR3 runs to 16 residues. V was shortened by 1 base and J by 4 bases, with 16 bases between the two germline ends. Germline V gene sequence: CDR1 DFQATT, CDR2 SNEGSKA (reference sequence).

This clonotype was counted at least ten times. This chain links TRBV6-5 with TRBJ2-3; D is ambiguous. This CDR3 contains 15 residues. V shed 4 bases and J shed 0 bases, with 11 bases lying between them. From germline, CDR1 is MNHEY and CDR2 SVGAGI. CDR3 sequence: CASSSSVASTDTQYF. The DNA of the CDR3 is TGTGCCAGCAGTTCAAGCGTCGCTAGCACAGATACGCAGTATTTT.

Notes on this clonotype: At one end, the junction sequence differs from germline, possibly due to a read error. The CDR3 loop is CASSSVGPTVTQYF. The CDR3 DNA reads TGTGCCAGCAGCTCAGTAGGCCCTACAGTTACGCAGTATTTT. The V call is TRBV7-8, the J call TRBJ2-3; no firm D call. This CDR3 is built from 14 residues. Germline V gene data show CDR1 as SGHVS and CDR2 as FQNEAQ.

J is TRBJ2-7 and V is TRBV29-1; 13 bases match TRBD2. The CDR3 spans 13 residues. Germline-derived CDR1 and CDR2 are SQVTM and ANQGSEA. Trimming at V came to 1 base and at J to 6 bases, leaving 0 bases not matched to a gene. CDR3 residues: CSVEGLAGGEQYF. The CDR3 DNA sequence: TGCAGCGTTGAAGGACTAGCGGGAGGCGAGCAGTACTTC.

This chain links TRBV12-5 with TRBJ2-3, with a weak D call TRBD2 (5 bases). Trimming took off 1 base at V and 4 bases at J, with 12 bases between the two ends. The CDR3 is made up of 15 amino acids. CDR1 LGHNT and CDR2 FRNRAP come from the germline V gene. CDR3 in amino acids: CASGLGDYLADTQYF. CDR3 DNA sequence: TGTGCTAGTGGTTTGGGAGACTATCTCGCAGATACGCAGTATTTT.

This clonotype occurred a few times. V and J are TRBV5-1 and TRBJ2-6; maybe TRBD2 (6 bases). The germline V gene encodes CDR1 SGHRS and CDR2 YFSETQ. CDR3 length: 16 amino acids. Between the trimmed V and J ends, which lost 3 bases and 0 bases, there was a span of 10 bases. In DNA form, the CDR3 reads TGCGCCAGCAGCTCTGGACTAAACTCTGGGGCCAACGTCCTGACTTTC. Protein: CASSSGLNSGANVLTF.

The chain joins TRBV12-3 or TRBV12-4 to TRBJ2-1; 8 bases map to TRBD2. V lost 8 bases to trimming and J lost 7 bases; unmatched junction nucleotides: 10. The CDR3 consists of 14 residues. The chain's CDR3 is CASGTGGPGNEQFF. Here the CDR3 DNA reads TGTGCCAGCGGGACGGGAGGGCCGGGTAATGAGCAGTTCTTC.

The chain employs TRBV6-5 and TRBJ2-1; D is possibly TRBD2 (7 bases). Germline assignment: CDR1 MNHEY and CDR2 SVGAGI. The V and J ends lost 2 bases and 6 bases respectively, with 14 bases between them. CDR3 length: 15 amino acids. As DNA, the CDR3 is TGTGCCAGCAGTTACGGGCGGGGGCTAACCAATGAGCAGTTCTTC. Its translation: CASSYGRGLTNEQFF.

This clonotype has a handful of counts. The chain combines TRBV7-2 with TRBJ1-2; D may be TRBD1 (5 bases). This CDR3 region has 14 residues. From germline, CDR1 is SGHTA and CDR2 FQGNSA. V was cut by 0 bases and J by 5 bases, with 10 bases left in between. The CDR3 is CASSLAGRVYGYTF. The CDR3 DNA follows: TGTGCCAGCAGCTTAGCCGGCAGGGTATATGGCTACACCTTC.

V is TRBV3-1 and J is TRBJ2-6; D is undetermined. Trimming removed 1 base from V and 11 bases from J, with 12 bases in between. The CDR3 is 14 residues long. Germline values: CDR1 LGHDT, CDR2 YNNKEL (reference sequence). The CDR3: CASSQGRSAHVLTF. CDR3 sequence (DNA): TGTGCCAGCAGCCAAGGAAGAAGCGCTCACGTCCTGACTTTC.

This clonotype was detected a few times. V and J are TRBV7-9 and TRBJ1-1, with D unclear. The V end lost 6 bases, the J end lost 4 bases, and 12 bases lay between the germline ends. The CDR3 spans 13 residues. The germline gives CDR1 SEHNR, CDR2 FQNEAQ (reference sequence). In DNA form, the CDR3 reads TGTGCCAGCAGTTCACCGGGCCGCACTGAAGCTTTCTTT. Translating gives CASSSPGRTEAFF.

The J gene is TRBJ2-3, the V gene TRBV6-5, with 11 bases aligning to TRBD2. The ends lost 4 bases at V and 5 bases at J; junction bases unmatched: 8. CDR3 length: 16 amino acids. Germline assignment: CDR1 MNHEY and CDR2 SVGAGI. CDR3 sequence: CASSLIAGGSVDTQYF. Here the CDR3 DNA reads TGTGCCAGCAGTTTGATAGCGGGAGGGAGCGTAGATACGCAGTATTTT.

The table lists this clonotype with a few counts. The chain combines TRBV7-2 with TRBJ2-5; 8 nucleotides align to TRBD2. V was pared by 4 bases and J by 7 bases, with 8 bases of the junction left unmatched. CDR3 length equals 14 residues. The V gene's germline CDR1 is SGHTA and CDR2 FQGNSA. The CDR3 nucleotides are TGTGCCAGCAGCTCTGGTGGCGGGAGGTGGACCCAGTACTTC. Protein product: CASSSGGGRWTQYF.

This clonotype was observed a few times. The chain employs TRBV6-1 and TRBJ1-2; no reliable D call. Germline V gene sequence: CDR1 MNHNS, CDR2 SASEGT. The CDR3 length is 14 residues. V lost 3 bases, J lost 1 base, and 9 bases lay in between. CDR3 in amino acids: CASSDRSHNYGYTF. In nucleotides, the CDR3 is TGTGCCAGCAGTGACCGATCCCATAACTATGGCTACACCTTC.

This clonotype showed up just a few times. The DNA of the CDR3 is TGCAGTGCCCCGAGCGGGAGGGCCGGTGGTGAGCAGTTCTTC. Its protein product is CSAPSGRAGGEQFF. J is TRBJ2-1 and V is TRBV20-1; 10 nucleotides align to TRBD2. This CDR3 has 14 amino acids. The ends lost 6 bases at V and 9 bases at J; junction bases unmatched: 11. From germline, CDR1 is DFQATT and CDR2 SNEGSKA (reference sequence).

The chain is built from TRBV7-2 and TRBJ2-5; TRBD2 agrees at 11 bases. Trimming at V came to 5 bases and at J to 3 bases, leaving 8 bases not matched to a gene. The CDR3 spans 16 residues. CDR1 is SGHTA, CDR2 FQGNSA, per germline. In DNA, the CDR3 is TGTGCCAGCAGCCCTCACCTGGGACTAGCGGAAGAGACCCAGTACTTC. Protein sequence: CASSPHLGLAEETQYF.

This clonotype was picked up a small number of times. The chain has TRBV21-1 and TRBJ1-1. TRBV21-1 is given as a pseudogene. The CDR3 totals 13 residues. The chain's CDR3 is CASNTGEGTEAFF. The DNA for the CDR3 is TGTGCCAGCAACACAGGGGAAGGCACTGAAGCTTTCTTT.

This sequence joins TRBV6-5 and TRBJ1-6; D perhaps matches TRBD1 (5 bases). CDR1 is MNHEY, CDR2 SVGAGI, per germline. This CDR3 has 16 residues. Trimming shortened V by 2 bases and J by 10 bases, and 18 bases separated the two germline ends. This chain's CDR3 is CASSYTSRGEESPLHF. CDR3 nucleotide sequence: TGTGCCAGCAGTTACACCTCGAGAGGGGAAGAATCACCCCTCCACTTT.

This clonotype is a singleton in its sample. V and J are TRBV25-1 and TRBJ2-4; perhaps TRBD1 as D (6 bases). Germline CDR1 is MGHDK and CDR2 is SYGVNS. This CDR3 is built from 14 residues. V lost 6 bases and J 9 bases, leaving 18 bases between the germline ends. The CDR3 DNA reads TGTGCCAGCAGGGCCAACACAGGGTTTCGCATTCAGTACTTC. This gives the protein CASRANTGFRIQYF. Full variable domain (rest looked up from reference TRBV25-1 and TRBJ2-4): EADIYQTPRYLVIGTGKKITLECSQTMGHDKMYWYQQDPGMELHLIHYSYGVNSTEKGDLSSESTVSRIRTEHFPLTLESARPSHTSQYLCASRANTGFRIQYFGAGTRLSVL.

This clonotype occurred a few times. V is TRBV12-5 and J is TRBJ2-3; TRBD2 matches 7 bases. The germline V gene has CDR1 LGHNT and CDR2 FRNRAP. This CDR3 contains 15 residues. The ends lost 1 base at V and 6 bases at J; junction bases unmatched: 7. This CDR3 reads CASGLGWSGEDTQYF. DNA of the CDR3: TGTGCTAGTGGTTTGGGCTGGAGCGGGGAGGATACGCAGTATTTT.

This sequence joins TRBV12-3 or TRBV12-4 and TRBJ2-1, with TRBD2 matching 10 bases. CDR3 length equals 18 residues. Trimming removed 4 bases from V and 0 bases from J; junction bases left unmatched: 9. CDR3: CASSSPSSSGSSYNEQFF. The CDR3 DNA reads TGTGCCAGCAGTTCCCCCTCATCTAGCGGGAGCTCCTACAATGAGCAGTTCTTC.

The chain joins TRBV20-1 to TRBJ2-1, with 7 nucleotides matching TRBD2. The germline CDR1 and CDR2 sequences are DFQATT and SNEGSKA (reference sequence). Germline trimming cut 0 bases from V and 9 bases from J; bases unmatched to any gene: 14. This CDR3 comprises 16 residues. As DNA, the CDR3 is TGCAGTGCTAGAGACCCTTTGAGGCGGGAGAGCGGTGAGCAGTTCTTC. This gives the protein CSARDPLRRESGEQFF.

In its sample, this clonotype was seen a few times. The V gene is TRBV9, the J gene TRBJ2-1, with 13 bases that match TRBD2. Germline CDR1 SGDLS, CDR2 YYNGEE. V shed 3 bases, J shed 10 bases, and the junction held 10 bases outside the gene matches. This CDR3 comprises 16 residues. The CDR3: CASSARLAGGSREQFF. CDR3 coding DNA: TGTGCCAGCAGCGCCCGACTAGCGGGGGGATCAAGGGAGCAGTTCTTC. Combining the CDR3 with reference TRBV9 and TRBJ2-1 gives the whole variable domain DSGVTQTPKHLITATGQRVTLRCSPRSGDLSVYWYQQSLDQGLQFLIQYYNGEERAKGNILERFSAQQFPDLHSELNLSSLELGDSALYFCASSARLAGGSREQFFGPGTRLTVL.

This clonotype appeared a few times. The chain employs TRBV12-3 or TRBV12-4 and TRBJ2-4; TRBD1 agrees at 7 bases. V was clipped by 5 bases and J by 8 bases; unmatched bases: 6. The length of the CDR3 is 13 residues. The DNA of the CDR3 is TGTGCCAGCAGTGATAACAGGGGCCACATTCAGTACTTC. Translated, it gives CASSDNRGHIQYF.

This clonotype has more than one count but fewer than ten. The genes are TRBV11-2 and TRBJ1-1; the D gene is possibly TRBD1 (6 bases). The CDR3 totals 14 residues. Germline V gives CDR1 SGHAT, CDR2 FQNNGV. The germline V and J ends were trimmed by 5 bases and 0 bases, with 10 bases remaining between them. This CDR3 reads CASSAQGLNTEAFF. Here the CDR3 DNA reads TGTGCCAGCAGCGCACAGGGTTTGAACACTGAAGCTTTCTTT.

CDR3 protein: CASSLRDIYGTARYEQFF. For the CDR3, the DNA is TGTGCCAGCAGCTTGAGGGATATTTACGGGACCGCCAGGTATGAGCAGTTCTTC. The chain uses TRBV11-1 and TRBJ2-1; TRBD1 or TRBD2 may be the D gene (5 bases each). Germline CDR1 SGHAT, CDR2 FQDESV (reference sequence). The CDR3 is 18 amino acids. V was trimmed by 3 bases and J by 8 bases, leaving 26 bases between them.

This clonotype has more than one count but fewer than ten. The rearrangement uses TRBV10-3 and TRBJ2-3; weak D call: TRBD1 (6 bases). Germline lookup yields CDR1 ENHRY and CDR2 SYGVKD. Between the trimmed V and J ends, which lost 11 bases and 5 bases, there was a span of 23 bases. There are 15 residues in the CDR3. CDR3 DNA sequence: TGTGCCCTCGGGGCTGGCCCAGGCAGGGGAGATACGCAGTATTTT. Residues: CALGAGPGRGDTQYF.